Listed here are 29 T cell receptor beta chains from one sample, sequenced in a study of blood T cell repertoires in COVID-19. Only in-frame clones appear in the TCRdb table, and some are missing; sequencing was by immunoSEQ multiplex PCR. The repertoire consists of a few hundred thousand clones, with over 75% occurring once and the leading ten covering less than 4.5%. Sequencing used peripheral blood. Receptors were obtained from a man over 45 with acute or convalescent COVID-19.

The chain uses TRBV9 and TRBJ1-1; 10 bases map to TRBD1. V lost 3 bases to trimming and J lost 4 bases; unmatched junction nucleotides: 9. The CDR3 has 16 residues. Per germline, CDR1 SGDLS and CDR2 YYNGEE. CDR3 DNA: TGTGCCAGCAGCGAGACAGGGGGCTTGTATAGCACTGAAGCTTTCTTT. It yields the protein CASSETGGLYSTEAFF.

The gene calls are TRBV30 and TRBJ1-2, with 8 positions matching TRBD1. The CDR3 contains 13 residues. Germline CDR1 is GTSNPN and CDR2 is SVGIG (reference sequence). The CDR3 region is CARYLGQGDGYTF. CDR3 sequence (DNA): TGTGCACGCTACCTTGGACAGGGTGATGGCTACACCTTC.

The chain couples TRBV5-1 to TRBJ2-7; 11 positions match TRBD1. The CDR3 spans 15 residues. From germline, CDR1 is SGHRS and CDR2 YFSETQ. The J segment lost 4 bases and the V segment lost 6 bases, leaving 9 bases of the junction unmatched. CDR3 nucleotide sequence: TGCGCCAGCACTCCAGGACAGGGGGCGAGTTACGAGCAGTACTTC. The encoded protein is CASTPGQGASYEQYF.

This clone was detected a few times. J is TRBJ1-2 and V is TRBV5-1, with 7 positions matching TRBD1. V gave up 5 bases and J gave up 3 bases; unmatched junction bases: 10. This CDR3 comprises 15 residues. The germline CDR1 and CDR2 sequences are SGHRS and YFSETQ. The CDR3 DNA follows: TGCGCCAGCAGTTCCGGGACAGTGGAAGACTATGGCTACACCTTC. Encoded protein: CASSSGTVEDYGYTF.

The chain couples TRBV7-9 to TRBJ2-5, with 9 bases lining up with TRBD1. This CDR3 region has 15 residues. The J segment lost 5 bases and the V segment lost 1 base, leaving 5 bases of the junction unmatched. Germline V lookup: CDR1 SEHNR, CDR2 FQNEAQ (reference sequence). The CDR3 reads CASSLDRGLSETQYF. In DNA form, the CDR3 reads TGTGCCAGCAGCTTAGACAGGGGGCTAAGTGAGACCCAGTACTTC. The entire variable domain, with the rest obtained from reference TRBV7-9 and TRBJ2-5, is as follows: DTGVSQNPRHKITKRGQNVTFRCDPISEHNRLYWYRQTLGQGPEFLTYFQNEAQLEKSRLLSDRFSAERPKGSFSTLEIQRTEQGDSAMYLCASSLDRGLSETQYFGPGTRLLVL.

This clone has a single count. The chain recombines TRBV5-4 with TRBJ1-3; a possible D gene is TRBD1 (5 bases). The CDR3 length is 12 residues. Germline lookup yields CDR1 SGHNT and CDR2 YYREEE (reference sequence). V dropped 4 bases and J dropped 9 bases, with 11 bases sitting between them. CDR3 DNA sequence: TGTGCCAGCAGCACAGGCCCCGGCACCATATATTTT. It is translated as CASSTGPGTIYF.

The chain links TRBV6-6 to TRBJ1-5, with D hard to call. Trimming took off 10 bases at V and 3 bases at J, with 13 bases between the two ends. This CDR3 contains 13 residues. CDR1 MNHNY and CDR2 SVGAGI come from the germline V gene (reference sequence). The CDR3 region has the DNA TGTGCCACCATGGTGGAGAACAATCAGCCCCAGCATTTT. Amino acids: CATMVENNQPQHF.

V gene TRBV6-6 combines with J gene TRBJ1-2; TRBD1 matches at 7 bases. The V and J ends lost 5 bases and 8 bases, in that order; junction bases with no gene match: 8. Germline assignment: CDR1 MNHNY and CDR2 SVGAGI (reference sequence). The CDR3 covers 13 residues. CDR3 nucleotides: TGTGCCAGCAGTCCGACAGGGATAGAAGGCTACACCTTC. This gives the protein CASSPTGIEGYTF.

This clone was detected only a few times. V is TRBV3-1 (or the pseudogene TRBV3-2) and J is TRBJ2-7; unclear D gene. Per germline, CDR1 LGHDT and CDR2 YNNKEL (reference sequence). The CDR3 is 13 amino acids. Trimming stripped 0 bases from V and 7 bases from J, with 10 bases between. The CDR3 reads CASSQDPSREQYF. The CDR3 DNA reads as TGTGCCAGCAGCCAAGATCCTTCTCGGGAGCAGTACTTC.

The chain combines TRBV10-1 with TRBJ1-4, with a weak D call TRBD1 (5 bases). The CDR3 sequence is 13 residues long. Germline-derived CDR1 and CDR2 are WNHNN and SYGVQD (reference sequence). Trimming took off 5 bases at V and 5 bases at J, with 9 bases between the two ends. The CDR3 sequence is CASSPGLNEKLFF. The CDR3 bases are TGCGCCAGCAGTCCGGGACTAAATGAAAAACTGTTTTTT.

CDR3 residues: CASSHSGGAYEQYF. The DNA of the CDR3 is TGCGCCAGCAGCCATAGCGGGGGGGCCTACGAGCAGTACTTC. The V call is TRBV4-1, the J call TRBJ2-7; TRBD2 matches 11 bases. The CDR3 covers 14 residues. In germline, CDR1 is MGHRA, CDR2 YSYEKL. V was pared by 3 bases and J by 2 bases, with 0 bases of the junction left unmatched.

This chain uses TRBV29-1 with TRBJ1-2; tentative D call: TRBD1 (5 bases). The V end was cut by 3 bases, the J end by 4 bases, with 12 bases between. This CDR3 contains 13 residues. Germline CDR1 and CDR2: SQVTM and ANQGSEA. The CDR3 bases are TGCAGCGTTGACGACAGAAGTGGCTATGGCTACACCTTC. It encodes CSVDDRSGYGYTF.

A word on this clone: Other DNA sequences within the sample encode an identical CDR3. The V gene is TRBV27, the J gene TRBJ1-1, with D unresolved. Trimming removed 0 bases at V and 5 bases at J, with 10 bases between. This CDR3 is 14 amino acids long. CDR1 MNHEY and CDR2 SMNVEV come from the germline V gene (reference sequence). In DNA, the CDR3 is TGTGCCAGCAGTTTATCACGGGGATCTACTGAAGCTTTCTTT. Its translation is CASSLSRGSTEAFF.

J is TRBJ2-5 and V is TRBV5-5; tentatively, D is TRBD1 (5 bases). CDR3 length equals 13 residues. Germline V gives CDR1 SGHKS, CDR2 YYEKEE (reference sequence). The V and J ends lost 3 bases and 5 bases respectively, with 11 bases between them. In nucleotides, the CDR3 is TGTGCCAGCAGCTCTCAGGGTAGGGAGACCCAGTACTTC. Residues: CASSSQGRETQYF.

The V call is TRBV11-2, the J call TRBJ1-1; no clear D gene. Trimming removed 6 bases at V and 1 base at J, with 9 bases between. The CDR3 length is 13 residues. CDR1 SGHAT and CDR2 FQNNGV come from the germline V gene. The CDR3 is CASRSEANTEAFF. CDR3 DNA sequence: TGTGCCAGCAGGAGTGAGGCGAACACTGAAGCTTTCTTT. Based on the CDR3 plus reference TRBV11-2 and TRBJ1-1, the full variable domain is EAGVAQSPRYKIIEKRQSVAFWCNPISGHATLYWYQQILGQGPKLLIQFQNNGVVDDSQLPKDRFSAERLKGVDSTLKIQPAKLEDSAVYLCASRSEANTEAFFGQGTRLTVV.

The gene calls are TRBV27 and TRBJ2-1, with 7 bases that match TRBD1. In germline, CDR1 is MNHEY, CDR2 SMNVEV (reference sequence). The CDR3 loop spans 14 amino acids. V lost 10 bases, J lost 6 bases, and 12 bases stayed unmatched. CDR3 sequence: CATRGGRTGNEQFF. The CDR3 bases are TGTGCCACCAGAGGGGGCCGGACGGGCAATGAGCAGTTCTTC.

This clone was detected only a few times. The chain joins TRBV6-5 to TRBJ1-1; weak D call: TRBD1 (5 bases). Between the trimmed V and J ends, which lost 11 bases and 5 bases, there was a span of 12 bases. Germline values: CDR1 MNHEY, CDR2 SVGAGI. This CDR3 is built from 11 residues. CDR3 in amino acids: CASVGGTEAFF. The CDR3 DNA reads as TGTGCCTCCGTGGGGGGGACTGAAGCTTTCTTT.

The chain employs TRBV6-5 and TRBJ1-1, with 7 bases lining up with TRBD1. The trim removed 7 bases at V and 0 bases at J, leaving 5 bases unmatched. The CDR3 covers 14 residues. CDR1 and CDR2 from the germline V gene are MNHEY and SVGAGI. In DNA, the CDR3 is TGTGCCAGCAAAGGGGGCCGCATGAACACTGAAGCTTTCTTT. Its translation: CASKGGRMNTEAFF.

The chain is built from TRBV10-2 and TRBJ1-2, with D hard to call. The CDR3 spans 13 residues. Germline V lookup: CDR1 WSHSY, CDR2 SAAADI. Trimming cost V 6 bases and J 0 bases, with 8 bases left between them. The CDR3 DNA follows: TGCGCCAGCAGAGACACCACTAACTATGGCTACACCTTC. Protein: CASRDTTNYGYTF.

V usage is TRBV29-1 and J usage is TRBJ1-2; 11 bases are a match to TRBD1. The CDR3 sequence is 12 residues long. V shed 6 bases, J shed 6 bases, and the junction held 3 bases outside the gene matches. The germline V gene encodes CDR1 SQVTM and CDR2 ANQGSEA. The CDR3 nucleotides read TGCAGCGTCTGGACAGGGGGCGATGGCTACACCTTC. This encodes CSVWTGGDGYTF. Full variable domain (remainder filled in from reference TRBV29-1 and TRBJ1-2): SAVISQKPSRDICQRGTSLTIQCQVDSQVTMMFWYRQQPGQSLTLIATANQGSEATYESGFVIDKFPISRPNLTFSTLTVSNMSPEDSSIYLCSVWTGGDGYTFGSGTRLTVV.

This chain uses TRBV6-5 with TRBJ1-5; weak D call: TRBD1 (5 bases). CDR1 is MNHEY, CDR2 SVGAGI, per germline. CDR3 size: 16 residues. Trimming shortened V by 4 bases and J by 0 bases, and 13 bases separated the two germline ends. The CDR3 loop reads CASSFLTAYSNQPQHF. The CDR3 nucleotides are TGTGCCAGCAGTTTCCTGACAGCGTATAGCAATCAGCCCCAGCATTTT.

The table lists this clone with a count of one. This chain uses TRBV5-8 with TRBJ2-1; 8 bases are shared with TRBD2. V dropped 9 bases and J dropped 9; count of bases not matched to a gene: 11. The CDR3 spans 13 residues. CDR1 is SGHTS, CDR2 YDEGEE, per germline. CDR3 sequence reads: CATLERGRIEQFF. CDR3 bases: TGTGCCACCCTCGAGCGGGGGAGAATTGAGCAGTTCTTC.

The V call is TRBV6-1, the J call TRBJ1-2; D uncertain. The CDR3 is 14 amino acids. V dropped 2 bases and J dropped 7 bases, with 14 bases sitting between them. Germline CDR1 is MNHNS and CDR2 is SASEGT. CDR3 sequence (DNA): TGTGCCAGCAGTGAAAGAGGGCGCGCTGGTGGCTACACCTTC. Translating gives CASSERGRAGGYTF.

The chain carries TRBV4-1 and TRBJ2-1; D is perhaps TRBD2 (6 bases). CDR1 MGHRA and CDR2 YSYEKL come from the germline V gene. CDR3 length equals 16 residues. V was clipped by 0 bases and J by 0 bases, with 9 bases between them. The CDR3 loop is CASSQERESSYNEQFF. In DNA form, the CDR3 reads TGCGCCAGCAGCCAAGAACGGGAGAGCTCCTACAATGAGCAGTTCTTC.

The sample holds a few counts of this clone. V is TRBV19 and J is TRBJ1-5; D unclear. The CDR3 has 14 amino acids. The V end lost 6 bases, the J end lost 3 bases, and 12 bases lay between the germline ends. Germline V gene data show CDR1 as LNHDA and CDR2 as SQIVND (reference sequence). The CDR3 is CASSSGVNNQPQHF. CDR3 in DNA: TGTGCCAGTAGCTCCGGTGTTAACAATCAGCCCCAGCATTTT. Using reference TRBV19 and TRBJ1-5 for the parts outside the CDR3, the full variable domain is DGGITQSPKYLFRKEGQNVTLSCEQNLNHDAMYWYRQDPGQGLRLIYYSQIVNDFQKGDIAEGYSVSREKKESFPLTVTSAQKNPTAFYLCASSSGVNNQPQHFGDGTRLSIL.

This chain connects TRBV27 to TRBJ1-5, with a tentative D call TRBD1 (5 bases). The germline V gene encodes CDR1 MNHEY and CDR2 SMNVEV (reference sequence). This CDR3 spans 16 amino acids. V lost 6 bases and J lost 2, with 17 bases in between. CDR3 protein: CASSPWGGRGNQPQHF. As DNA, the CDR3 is TGTGCCAGCAGCCCCTGGGGGGGAAGGGGCAATCAGCCCCAGCATTTT.

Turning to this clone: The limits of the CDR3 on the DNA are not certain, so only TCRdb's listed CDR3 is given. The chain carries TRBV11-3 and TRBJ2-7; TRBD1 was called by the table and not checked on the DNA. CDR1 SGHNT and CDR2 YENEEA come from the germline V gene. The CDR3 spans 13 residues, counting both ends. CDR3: CASSFGGGTGVVF.

CDR3 bases: TGTGCCAGCAGCCAGCCTCCGGGACTAGCGGGAAGAGGGGCTTACAATGAGCAGTTCTTC. This sequence encodes CASSQPPGLAGRGAYNEQFF. The gene calls are TRBV3-1 (or the pseudogene TRBV3-2) and TRBJ2-1; 13 nucleotides align to TRBD2. In germline, CDR1 is LGHDT, CDR2 YNNKEL (reference sequence). CDR3 length equals 20 residues. The J segment lost 4 bases and the V segment lost 3 bases, leaving 15 bases of the junction unmatched.

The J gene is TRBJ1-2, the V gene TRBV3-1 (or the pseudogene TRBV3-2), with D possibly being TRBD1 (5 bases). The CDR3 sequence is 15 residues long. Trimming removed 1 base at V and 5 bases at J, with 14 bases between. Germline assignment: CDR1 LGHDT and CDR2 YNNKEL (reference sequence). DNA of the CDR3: TGTGCCAGCAGCCAAGGTGCGGGACGGGGGTATGGCTACACCTTC. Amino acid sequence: CASSQGAGRGYGYTF.